The 27 T cell receptor beta chains reported below all come from one sample, sequenced in a study of metastatic and nonmetastatic thyroid tumors. TCRdb re-processed the PCR reads through MiXCR. The table includes approximately 5,900 clones, 25% detected once. Not a single patient had been given any form of treatment at any point before undergoing thyroid surgery. The specimen sequenced was adjacent normal tissue. The receptors were gathered from a male donor with papillary thyroid cancer or a benign thyroid nodule (not recorded which). Some clones in this sample may be carry-over from other donors' samples.

This clone came up a few times. At one end, the junction sequence differs from germline, possibly due to a read error. This chain links TRBV3-1 with TRBJ2-2; TRBD2 is a possible D gene (5 bases). This CDR3 spans 11 amino acids. Germline-derived CDR1 and CDR2 are LGHDT and YNNKEL (reference sequence). The CDR3 loop is CASKDTGELSF. CDR3 nucleotide sequence: TGTGCCAGCAAAGACACCGGGGAGCTGTCTTTC.

The table lists this clone with a few counts. V is TRBV2 and J is TRBJ1-2, with D hard to call. The CDR3 length is 13 residues. Per germline, CDR1 SNHLY and CDR2 FYNNEI. Trimming took off 6 bases at V and 6 bases at J, with 14 bases between the two ends. CDR3 nucleotides: TGTGCCAGCAGGCCGGGCAAGGAAAATGGCTACACCTTC. Translated: CASRPGKENGYTF. Using reference TRBV2 and TRBJ1-2 for the parts outside the CDR3, the full variable domain is EPEVTQTPSHQVTQMGQEVILRCVPISNHLYFYWYRQILGQKVEFLVSFYNNEISEKSEIFDDQFSVERPDGSNFTLKIRSTKLEDSAMYFCASRPGKENGYTFGSGTRLTVV.

The V call is TRBV24-1, the J call TRBJ2-6; the D is unclear. The length of the CDR3 is 16 residues. Trimming took off 3 bases at V and 0 bases at J, with 8 bases between the two ends. Germline assignment: CDR1 KGHDR and CDR2 SFDVKD. CDR3 sequence (DNA): TGTGCCACCAGTGATCCCCAGCCCTCTGGGGCCAACGTCCTGACTTTC. It yields the protein CATSDPQPSGANVLTF.

This clone was counted many times. A read error may be the cause here, since a much bigger clone is one base away. CDR3 amino acids: CASSLDFASSYERYF. CDR3 nucleotide sequence: TGTGCCAGCAGCTTGGACTTTGCCTCCTCCTACGAGCGGTACTTC. The chain uses TRBV5-4 and TRBJ2-7; D ambiguous. This CDR3 is 15 amino acids long. Germline loops: CDR1 SGHNT, CDR2 YYREEE (reference sequence).

The rearrangement joins TRBV18 to TRBJ2-7; D is tentatively TRBD1 or TRBD2 (6 bases each). Germline CDR1 and CDR2: KGHSH and LQKENI. Trimming took 2 bases from V and 6 from J, leaving 14 bases between them. The CDR3 is 14 residues long. CDR3 sequence reads: CASSPSVGGSEQYF. In DNA form, the CDR3 reads TGTGCCAGCTCACCAAGTGTAGGGGGGTCCGAGCAGTACTTC.

V is TRBV6-2 or TRBV6-3 and J is TRBJ1-6; D is possibly TRBD1 (6 bases). In germline, CDR1 is MNHEY, CDR2 SVGEGT. The V gene lost 1 base and the J gene lost 9 bases, with 19 bases spanning the gap. This CDR3 has 17 residues. CDR3 amino acids: CASSYLPGQPGGSPLHF. CDR3 nucleotide sequence: TGTGCCAGCAGTTACTTACCCGGACAGCCCGGCGGTTCACCCCTCCACTTT.

In regard to this clone: One junction end disagrees with the germline gene, perhaps due to a read error. The CDR3 region is CAISLDRGSNEQFF. As DNA, the CDR3 is TGTGCCATCAGTCTGGACAGGGGCTCCAATGAGCAGTTCTTC. V gene TRBV27 combines with J gene TRBJ2-1; 9 bases map to TRBD1. CDR3 length equals 14 residues. Germline V CDR1 and CDR2: MNHEY, SMNVEV (reference sequence).

This clone was counted many times. V and J are TRBV6-1 and TRBJ2-4, with D perhaps matching TRBD1 or TRBD2 (7 bases each). The length of the CDR3 is 13 residues. V was shortened by 5 bases and J by 5 bases, with 10 bases between the two germline ends. CDR1 and CDR2 from the germline V gene are MNHNS and SASEGT. CDR3 sequence: CASSQGGENIQYF. The CDR3 DNA reads as TGTGCCAGCAGTCAGGGGGGGGAAAACATTCAGTACTTC.

This sequence joins TRBV28 and TRBJ1-1; the D gene is possibly TRBD1 (6 bases). Per the germline V gene, CDR1 is MDHEN and CDR2 is SYDVKM. The CDR3 length is 14 residues. Trimming took off 10 bases at V and 0 bases at J, with 15 bases between the two ends. CDR3 amino acids: CATKRGDVNTEAFF. As DNA, the CDR3 is TGTGCCACAAAGAGGGGGGATGTGAACACTGAAGCTTTCTTT. Filled out from reference TRBV28 and TRBJ1-1, the complete variable domain reads DVKVTQSSRYLVKRTGEKVFLECVQDMDHENMFWYRQDPGLGLRLIYFSYDVKMKEKGDIPEGYSVSREKKERFSLILESASTNQTSMYLCATKRGDVNTEAFFGQGTRLTVV.

This clone rates as medium-sized. The rearrangement uses TRBV6-1 and TRBJ2-7; 7 bases fit TRBD1. This CDR3 is 15 amino acids long. CDR1 MNHNS and CDR2 SASEGT come from the germline V gene. Trimming cost V 5 bases and J 2 bases; bases outside gene matches: 9. CDR3 DNA sequence: TGTGCCAGCAGTTCGACGGGACAGCACGCCTACGAGCAGTACTTC. Translated: CASSSTGQHAYEQYF.

This clone was detected a few times. This could be a read error, since a much larger clone is one nucleotide away. J is TRBJ2-1 and V is TRBV6-5; 8 bases fit TRBD1. The CDR3 totals 16 residues. From germline, CDR1 is MNHEY and CDR2 SVGAGI. The trim removed 0 bases at V and 8 bases at J, leaving 9 bases unmatched. The CDR3 nucleotides are TGTGCCAGCAGTTACTCGAAGGACAGGGCAAGGGATGAGCAGTTCTTC. Translating gives CASSYSKDRARDEQFF.

Comments on this clone: Just one base apart from a much larger clone, this may be a read error. This chain links TRBV2 with TRBJ2-1; possible D gene TRBD1, 5 bases. The CDR3 totals 16 residues. V was pared by 6 bases and J by 7 bases, with 22 bases between. Germline-derived CDR1 and CDR2 are SNHLY and FYNNEI. CDR3 in amino acids: CASRDLYRPGSNEQFF. DNA for the CDR3: TGTGCCAGCAGAGACTTGTACAGGCCAGGCTCTAATGAGCAGTTCTTC.

The chain uses TRBV20-1 and TRBJ2-7, with a tentative D call TRBD2 (6 bases). This CDR3 is built from 14 residues. Trimming pared 2 bases from V and 3 bases from J, leaving 14 bases between. The germline CDR1 and CDR2 sequences are DFQATT and SNEGSKA (reference sequence). CDR3 DNA: TGCAGTGCTAGACGCCCCCGGGGGAACTACGAGCAGTACTTC. Protein product: CSARRPRGNYEQYF.

Sample share makes this clone medium-sized. J is TRBJ1-2 and V is TRBV12-5; TRBD1 matches 10 bases. CDR1 LGHNT and CDR2 FRNRAP come from the germline V gene. V gave up 4 bases and J gave up 6 bases; unmatched junction bases: 5. This CDR3 has 14 amino acids. The CDR3 here is CASGSTGTGDGYTF. CDR3 DNA: TGTGCTAGTGGTTCTACCGGGACAGGGGATGGCTACACCTTC.

The V gene is TRBV11-1, the J gene TRBJ2-1; 7 bases fit TRBD2. The CDR3 contains 15 residues. Germline CDR1 reads SGHAT; CDR2 reads FQDESV (reference sequence). V trimming: 0 bases; J trimming: 7 bases; junction bases outside the gene matches: 6. The CDR3: CASSLALAATNEQFF. CDR3 DNA sequence: TGTGCCAGCAGCTTAGCCCTAGCGGCAACTAATGAGCAGTTCTTC.

In its sample, this clone is medium-sized (0.01 to 0.1%). The chain joins TRBV18 to TRBJ2-1; D gene unclear. There are 13 residues in the CDR3. Trimming removed 6 bases at V and 5 bases at J, with 11 bases between. Germline V CDR1 and CDR2: KGHSH, LQKENI. CDR3 sequence reads: CASSRGGDNEQFF. CDR3 nucleotides: TGTGCCAGCTCGCGTGGTGGAGACAATGAGCAGTTCTTC.

By its share, this clone is medium-sized. This chain joins TRBV19 and TRBJ2-3; 9 nucleotides line up with TRBD1. J was trimmed by 3 bases and V by 4 bases; bases with no gene match: 2. CDR3 size: 14 residues. The germline CDR1 and CDR2 sequences are LNHDA and SQIVND (reference sequence). CDR3 loop: CASSTGQGTDTQYF. The CDR3 DNA reads TGTGCCAGTAGTACTGGACAGGGGACAGATACGCAGTATTTT.

Comment on this clone: Since a much larger clone is just one base distant, this may be a read error. This sample also contains other DNA sequences that code for the same CDR3. The chain carries TRBV5-4 and TRBJ2-2; D could derive from TRBD1 or TRBD2 (6 bases each). This CDR3 has 17 residues. The germline V gene has CDR1 SGHNT and CDR2 YYREEE (reference sequence). Trimming took 0 bases from V and 3 from J, leaving 15 bases between them. The CDR3 reads CASSLDRRGGDTGELFF. For the CDR3, the DNA is TGTGCCAGCAGCTTGGATCGCAGGGGAGGTGACACCGGGGAGCTGTTTTTT.

In regard to this clone: A much larger clone is a single base away; this may be a read error. The rearrangement links TRBV4-2 to TRBJ2-2; TRBD1 might be the D (6 bases). Looked up from germline, CDR1 is LGHNA and CDR2 is YNFKEQ. The CDR3 has 17 residues. Trimming took off 2 bases at V and 7 bases at J, with 20 bases between the two ends. CDR3 protein: CASSQTGTWIYGGELFF. The CDR3 coding sequence is TGTGCCAGCAGCCAAACCGGGACATGGATCTATGGCGGGGAGCTGTTTTTT.

This clone was found many times. The V gene is TRBV20-1, the J gene TRBJ2-7; D perhaps matches TRBD2 (6 bases). Germline assignment: CDR1 DFQATT and CDR2 SNEGSKA (reference sequence). V was shortened by 2 bases and J by 6 bases, with 8 bases between the two germline ends. This CDR3 is built from 11 residues. The CDR3 DNA sequence: TGCAGTGCTAGACGCGGGGTCGAGCAGTACTTC. This gives the protein CSARRGVEQYF.

This clone was found many times. This chain connects TRBV27 to TRBJ2-3; D might be TRBD1 or TRBD2, each matching 5 bases. Per the germline V gene, CDR1 is MNHEY and CDR2 is SMNVEV (reference sequence). Between the trimmed V and J ends, which lost 6 bases and 5 bases, there was a span of 12 bases. There are 13 residues in the CDR3. CDR3 region: CASRTGAVDTQYF. For the CDR3, the DNA is TGTGCCAGCAGAACAGGAGCGGTAGATACGCAGTATTTT.

The chain has TRBV28 and TRBJ2-7; 9 nucleotides agree with TRBD2. From germline, CDR1 is MDHEN and CDR2 SYDVKM. Unmatched junction bases numbered 12, after V lost 5 bases and J lost 7 bases. The CDR3 totals 15 residues. CDR3 DNA: TGTGCCAGCAGTCCCCCGACTAGCGGCGGTTGGGAGCAGTACTTC. Translated, it gives CASSPPTSGGWEQYF.

Remarks on this clone: A much larger clone is a single base away; this may be a read error. Additional DNA sequences in this sample encode the identical CDR3. J is TRBJ2-7 and V is TRBV20-1; D perhaps matches TRBD2 (5 bases). The CDR3 spans 12 residues. Germline V lookup: CDR1 DFQATT, CDR2 SNEGSKA (reference sequence). CDR3 sequence (DNA): TGCACCGTAGAGGGTCAGGTTGGCGAGCAGTACTTC. It translates to CTVEGQVGEQYF.

This clone is classed as medium-sized. The chain is built from TRBV20-1 and TRBJ2-7; 10 bases map to TRBD2. Germline assignment: CDR1 DFQATT and CDR2 SNEGSKA (reference sequence). V dropped 5 bases and J dropped 4; count of bases not matched to a gene: 5. The CDR3 runs to 13 residues. CDR3 amino acids: CSALAGGVYEQYF. CDR3 bases: TGCAGTGCTTTAGCGGGAGGAGTATACGAGCAGTACTTC.

This clone was seen only a few times. The J gene is TRBJ2-1, the V gene TRBV30, with D uncertain. The CDR3 covers 16 residues. Per the germline V gene, CDR1 is GTSNPN and CDR2 is SVGIG (reference sequence). Trimming took off 1 base at V and 1 base at J, with 14 bases between the two ends. The chain's CDR3 is CAWSARLPHSYNEQFF. The DNA of the CDR3 is TGTGCCTGGAGTGCGCGACTGCCCCATTCCTACAATGAGCAGTTCTTC.

As for this clone: It may be a read error: a sequence one base away is much more abundant. J is TRBJ1-2 and V is TRBV7-2, with TRBD1 matching over 8 bases. The CDR3 is 15 amino acids. Germline values: CDR1 SGHTA, CDR2 FQGNSA. The CDR3 protein is CASSPGQGDNFGYTF. CDR3 DNA sequence: TGTGCCAGCAGCCCCGGACAGGGCGACAACTTTGGCTACACCTTC.

A note on this clone: A read error may be the cause here, since a much bigger clone is one base away. V and J are TRBV10-3 and TRBJ1-5, with TRBD1 as a possible D gene (5 bases). The CDR3 spans 14 residues. The V gene's germline CDR1 is ENHRY and CDR2 SYGVKD. CDR3 DNA: TGTGCCATCGGGACCGGTGATAGCAATCATCCCCAGCATTTT. Protein sequence: CAIGTGDSNHPQHF.